These 8 T cell receptor beta chains originate from one sample sequenced in a study of cytomegalovirus exposure and HLA in healthy donors. Researchers ran the PCR with 60 Vbeta and 13 Jbeta primers. Method: immunoSEQ multiplex PCR; TCRdb's copy keeps in-frame clones and lacks some. The data contain about 190,000 clones, roughly 80% of them singletons. The sequencing input was PBMCs. The receptors shown here come from a middle-aged man in good health and CMV-seropositive.

This rearrangement joins TRBV7-2 to TRBJ2-5; 9 bases map to TRBD1. CDR1 and CDR2 (germline): SGHTA, FQGNSA. The CDR3 loop spans 14 amino acids. V was clipped by 5 bases and J by 5 bases; unmatched bases: 6. CDR3 sequence (DNA): TGTGCCAGCAGCCAGACAGGGGGAGTGGAGACCCAGTACTTC. This codes for CASSQTGGVETQYF. The whole variable domain, remainder taken from reference TRBV7-2 and TRBJ2-5, is GAGVSQSPSNKVTEKGKDVELRCDPISGHTALYWYRQSLGQGLEFLIYFQGNSAPDKSGLPSDRFSAERTGGSVSTLTIQRTQQEDSAVYLCASSQTGGVETQYFGPGTRLLVL.

The chain couples TRBV9 to TRBJ2-1; 9 nucleotides agree with TRBD2. CDR1 and CDR2 from the germline V gene are SGDLS and YYNGEE. The CDR3 sequence is 16 residues long. Trimming took 4 bases from V and 3 from J; bases not matched to a gene: 8. The CDR3 coding sequence is TGTGCCAGCAGCCCAGGAGCGGGGGGTGTCTACAATGAGCAGTTCTTC. Amino acids: CASSPGAGGVYNEQFF.

The chain links TRBV6-5 to TRBJ1-5, with D tentatively TRBD1 (5 bases). The DNA end is a closer match to TRBJ2-3, so the J assignment may be wrong. Germline values: CDR1 MNHEY, CDR2 SVGAGI. This CDR3 has 15 residues. CDR3 amino acids: CASSYRWTSNQPQYF. The CDR3 nucleotides are TGTGCCAGCAGTTACCGATGGACAAGCAATCAGCCCCAGTATTTT.

The CDR3 bases are TGTGCCAGCTCGGGGACAGGGGACAATGAGCAGTTCTTC. This encodes CASSGTGDNEQFF. V usage is TRBV18 and J usage is TRBJ2-1, with 10 bases matching TRBD1. The germline V gene encodes CDR1 KGHSH and CDR2 LQKENI. V lost 6 bases and J lost 5; bases outside the gene matches: 1. The CDR3 extends over 13 amino acids. Variable domain in full (rest from reference TRBV18 and TRBJ2-1): NAGVMQNPRHLVRRRGQEARLRCSPMKGHSHVYWYRQLPEEGLKFMVYLQKENIIDESGMPKERFSAEFPKEGPSILRIQQVVRGDSAAYFCASSGTGDNEQFFGPGTRLTVL.

The chain has TRBV7-2 and TRBJ1-2, with 10 bases that match TRBD1. Per the germline V gene, CDR1 is SGHTA and CDR2 is FQGNSA. The CDR3 extends over 15 amino acids. The V segment lost 4 bases and the J segment 2 bases; nucleotides outside the gene matches: 4. In nucleotides, the CDR3 is TGTGCCAGCAGCTATGGACAGGGGGTCAACTATGGCTACACCTTC. It yields the protein CASSYGQGVNYGYTF.

The rearrangement joins TRBV5-5 to TRBJ1-4; D unresolved. This CDR3 comprises 13 residues. V lost 0 bases, J lost 17 bases, and 17 bases lay in between. Germline V CDR1 and CDR2: SGHKS, YYEKEE (reference sequence). The CDR3 DNA follows: TGTGCCAGCAGCTTGGCCGTCATCGCCAGCGCATTTTTT. Translating it yields CASSLAVIASAFF.

This clone occurred once. The rearrangement joins TRBV5-6 to TRBJ1-5; tentatively, D is TRBD1 (6 bases). From germline, CDR1 is SGHDT and CDR2 YYEEEE. This CDR3 has 17 residues. The V end was cut by 2 bases, the J end by 5 bases, with 20 bases between. The CDR3 here is CASSFWTAILNYQPQHF. The CDR3, as DNA: TGTGCCAGCAGCTTCTGGACAGCGATCTTGAACTATCAGCCCCAGCATTTT.

The V and J genes are TRBV9 and TRBJ2-2, with D possibly matching TRBD2 (6 bases). Germline assignment: CDR1 SGDLS and CDR2 YYNGEE. V shed 4 bases and J shed 6 bases, with 16 bases lying between them. The CDR3 has 15 amino acids. The CDR3 nucleotides read TGTGCCAGCAGCCCCCGGGGGTTAGGGGCCGGGGAGCTGTTTTTT. It yields the protein CASSPRGLGAGELFF. The variable domain in full, completed from reference TRBV9 and TRBJ2-2, reads DSGVTQTPKHLITATGQRVTLRCSPRSGDLSVYWYQQSLDQGLQFLIQYYNGEERAKGNILERFSAQQFPDLHSELNLSSLELGDSALYFCASSPRGLGAGELFFGEGSRLTVL.